A single sample gave rise to the 8 T cell receptor beta chains below, sequenced in a study of blood T cell repertoires in COVID-19. Using immunoSEQ multiplex PCR, the repertoire was profiled, and TCRdb retains in-frame clones only, with some absent. The table shows 200,000 to 250,000 clones, with roughly 75% occurring only once. Specimen: peripheral blood. These receptor sequences come from a woman in her seventies with acute or convalescent COVID-19.

The chain links TRBV6-5 to TRBJ2-5, with TRBD1 as a possible D gene (6 bases). Trimming removed 7 bases from V and 5 bases from J, with 14 bases in between. CDR3 length equals 13 residues. Germline V gene sequence: CDR1 MNHEY, CDR2 SVGAGI. CDR3: CASNIQGLETQYF. CDR3 DNA sequence: TGTGCCAGCAATATACAGGGTCTGGAGACCCAGTACTTC.

The chain links TRBV15 to TRBJ2-3; 13 bases line up with TRBD2. V was pared by 3 bases and J by 9 bases, with 9 bases of the junction left unmatched. Germline V gene sequence: CDR1 LNHNV, CDR2 YYDKDF (reference sequence). There are 16 residues in the CDR3. The CDR3 loop is CATSSEGGLAGATQYF. The DNA of the CDR3 is TGTGCCACCAGCAGTGAGGGAGGACTAGCGGGGGCGACGCAGTATTTT.

CDR3 nucleotide sequence: TGTGCCAGCAGCCAACTGGGGGCGAACACTGAAGCTTTCTTT. This encodes CASSQLGANTEAFF. This chain uses TRBV3-1 (or the pseudogene TRBV3-2) with TRBJ1-1; possibly TRBD1 for D (6 bases). Trimming left V 2 bases short and J 1 base short, with 8 bases between. This CDR3 contains 14 residues. In germline, CDR1 is LGHDT, CDR2 YNNKEL (reference sequence).

V gene TRBV6-2 or TRBV6-3 combines with J gene TRBJ2-7; possibly TRBD1 for D (6 bases). This CDR3 region has 15 residues. V lost 2 bases and J lost 0, with 11 bases in between. In germline, CDR1 is MNHEY, CDR2 SVGEGT. The CDR3 loop is CASSYGTSSSYEQYV. The DNA for the CDR3 is TGTGCCAGCAGTTACGGGACATCGAGCTCCTACGAGCAGTACGTC.

The chain uses TRBV6-2 or TRBV6-3 and TRBJ2-5; D is perhaps TRBD1 (5 bases). CDR3 length equals 14 residues. V was cut by 3 bases and J by 6 bases, with 14 bases left in between. Looked up from germline, CDR1 is MNHEY and CDR2 is SVGEGT. DNA of the CDR3: TGTGCCAGCAGTTATTCAGGGAATATGCAGACCCAGTACTTC. Amino acid sequence: CASSYSGNMQTQYF.

A note on this clone: One end of the junction is discordant with germline, which a read error may explain. The V call is TRBV5-1, the J call TRBJ1-1; D is unresolved. The CDR3 consists of 14 residues. Germline CDR1 SGHRS, CDR2 YFSETQ. The CDR3 DNA follows: TGCGCCAGCAGCTTTAACACGGGGAACGCTGAAGCTTTCTTT. Translation gives CASSFNTGNAEAFF. The entire variable domain, with the rest obtained from reference TRBV5-1 and TRBJ1-1, is as follows: KAGVTQTPRYLIKTRGQQVTLSCSPISGHRSVSWYQQTPGQGLQFLFEYFSETQRNKGNFPGRFSGRQFSNSRSEMNVSTLELGDSALYLCASSFNTGNAEAFFGQGTRLTVV.

The rearrangement joins TRBV28 to TRBJ1-2, with D unresolved. V shed 3 bases and J shed 4 bases, with 9 bases lying between them. This CDR3 has 13 amino acids. Germline V gene lookup returns CDR1 MDHEN and CDR2 SYDVKM. This CDR3 reads CASSFGDPYGYTF. DNA for the CDR3: TGTGCCAGCAGTTTCGGAGACCCCTATGGCTACACCTTC.

This chain uses TRBV27 with TRBJ1-1, with D possibly being TRBD1 (6 bases). Trimming pared 0 bases from V and 0 bases from J, leaving 8 bases between. This CDR3 is built from 15 residues. CDR1 MNHEY and CDR2 SMNVEV come from the germline V gene (reference sequence). The CDR3 DNA reads as TGTGCCAGCAGTTTATCGTCAGGGGTGAACACTGAAGCTTTCTTT. As protein: CASSLSSGVNTEAFF.